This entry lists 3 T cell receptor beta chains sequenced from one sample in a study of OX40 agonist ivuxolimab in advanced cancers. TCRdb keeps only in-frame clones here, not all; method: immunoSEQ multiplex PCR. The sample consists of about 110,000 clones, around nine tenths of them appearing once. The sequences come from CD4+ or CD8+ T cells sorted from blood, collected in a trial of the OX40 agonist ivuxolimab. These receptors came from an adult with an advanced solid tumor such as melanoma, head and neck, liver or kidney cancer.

CDR3 residues: CASSQSLAGELFF. As DNA, the CDR3 is TGTGCCAGCAGCCAAAGCCTAGCCGGGGAGCTGTTTTTT. The rearrangement joins TRBV14 to TRBJ2-2, with D unclear. The CDR3 runs 13 residues. Germline CDR1 SGHDN, CDR2 FVKESK. V was cut by 2 bases and J by 6 bases, with 7 bases left in between.

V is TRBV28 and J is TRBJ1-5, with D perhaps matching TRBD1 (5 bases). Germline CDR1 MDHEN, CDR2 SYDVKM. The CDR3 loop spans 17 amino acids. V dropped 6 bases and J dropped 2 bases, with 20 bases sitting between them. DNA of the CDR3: TGTGCCAGCAGCTCGGACGCAAGGGGAGGGGGCAATCAGCCCCAGCATTTT. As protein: CASSSDARGGGNQPQHF.

Here the CDR3 DNA reads TGTGCCAGCAGAGTAGGGACAGGTAGCAATCAGCCCCAGCATTTT. Protein product: CASRVGTGSNQPQHF. The gene calls are TRBV27 and TRBJ1-5; 8 bases line up with TRBD1. V gave up 6 bases and J gave up 0 bases; unmatched junction bases: 4. This CDR3 region has 15 residues. Germline V gene sequence: CDR1 MNHEY, CDR2 SMNVEV (reference sequence).